The text below deals with one T cell receptor beta chain. Antigen unknown. The CDR3 has 13 amino acids. Trimming shortened V by 5 bases and J by 4 bases, and 9 bases separated the two germline ends. Germline V gene lookup returns CDR1 SNHLY and CDR2 FYNNEI. The entry originates in a study of T cell responses to AZD1222 COVID-19 vaccine. Whole-study findings and limits: There were mostly white British donors and more females than males, and clonal diversity was possibly underestimated. Researchers report vaccine-associated CD4 TCRs spanning spike, with dominance at 160-218 and 743-854. Baseline serostatus was positive in only five to seven AZD1222 recipients.

Libraries were prepared by immunoSEQ multiplex PCR; TCRdb keeps only in-frame clonotypes and omits some of them. The table lists 90,000 to 120,000 clones, roughly 87% of them singletons. Pooled samples include second doses given at about 4 or 12 weeks. V is TRBV2 and J is TRBJ1-5; D gene uncertain. The sequence derives from an adult who received the AZD1222 COVID-19 vaccine. The starting material was peripheral blood, obtained 28 days after the second AZD1222 dose. This CDR3 is CASSPAQNQPQHF. CDR3 coding DNA: TGTGCCAGCAGTCCGGCGCAGAATCAGCCCCAGCATTTT.